The rows below give T cell receptor beta chains drawn from one sample of a study of CD8+ T cells in alopecia areata. TCRdb's table, derived via immunoSEQ multiplex PCR, lists solely in-frame clones and lacks some. The sample has more than 150,000 clones, 50% to 60% seen once. The sequencing used CD4+ T cells sorted from blood, collected at week 0. The receptors stem from a human donor with alopecia areata. Each CDR3 is given with its conserved first and last residue. The D gene is left open where the match is weak. Clone size is not always given. Where it is, it says once, few, many or a class for expanded clones.

.	TRBV7-9	TRBJ2-7	few	CASEPDRHSSYEQYF	TGTGCCAGCGAACCAGACAGACATTCCTCCTACGAGCAGTACTTC
.	TRBV11-3	TRBJ2-7	.	CASSLGDYEQYF	TGTGCCAGCAGCTTAGGGGACTACGAGCAGTACTTC
TRBD1	TRBV29-1	TRBJ1-2	.	CSVGQSYGYTF	TGCAGCGTGGGACAGAGCTATGGCTACACCTTC
TRBD1	TRBV29-1	TRBJ1-1	.	CSVSGWTGAGAFF	TGCAGCGTGTCCGGGTGGACAGGTGCTGGGGCTTTCTTT
TRBD1	TRBV6-5	TRBJ1-5	few	CASKPGQGPQHF	TGTGCCAGCAAACCGGGACAGGGGCCCCAGCATTTT
.	TRBV15	TRBJ1-6	few	CATSRAGGGSPLHF	TGTGCCACCAGCAGAGCTGGTGGCGGTTCACCCCTCCACTTT
.	TRBV5-1	TRBJ2-4	.	CASSLRQGGIAKNIQYF	TGCGCCAGCAGCCTTAGACAGGGAGGTATCGCCAAAAACATTCAGTACTTC
.	TRBV23-1	TRBJ1-2	few	CASSHDGGGKGYTF	TGCGCCAGCAGTCACGACGGGGGCGGGAAGGGCTACACCTTC
TRBD2	TRBV2	TRBJ2-5	.	CASSPGLAETQYF	TGTGCCAGCAGTCCGGGACTAGCAGAGACCCAGTACTTC
.	TRBV5-1	TRBJ1-2	.	CASSTGNYGYTF	TGCGCCAGCAGCACGGGGAACTATGGCTACACCTTC
TRBD2	TRBV7-7	TRBJ2-5	.	CASSLDASGGPETQYF	TGTGCTAGCAGCTTAGATGCTAGCGGGGGGCCGGAGACCCAGTACTTC
.	TRBV30	TRBJ1-5	.	CAWSRTRGQPQHF	TGTGCCTGGAGTCGAACCAGGGGTCAGCCCCAGCATTTT
.	TRBV9	TRBJ1-2	once	CASSTPGYYGYTF	TGTGCCAGCAGCACCCCCGGGTACTATGGCTACACCTTC
.	TRBV4-2	TRBJ2-2	once	CASSQDDGLTSTGELFF	TGTGCCAGCAGCCAAGATGATGGGTTAACTAGCACCGGGGAGCTGTTTTTT
TRBD2	TRBV6-6	TRBJ2-3	few	CASSRAGEVTDTQYF	TGTGCCAGCAGTAGGGCGGGGGAGGTCACAGATACGCAGTATTTT
.	TRBV29-1	TRBJ2-3	.	CSASTDTQYF	TGCAGCGCCAGCACAGATACGCAGTATTTT
.	TRBV7-9	TRBJ2-7	.	CASSLAETLTYEQYF	TGTGCCAGCAGCTTAGCGGAGACACTGACCTACGAGCAGTACTTC
.	TRBV11-2	TRBJ1-1	.	CASSPNLNTEAFF	TGTGCCAGCAGCCCCAATTTGAACACTGAAGCTTTCTTT
.	TRBV6-6	TRBJ1-3	.	CASRPDTVYGGNTIYF	TGTGCCAGCAGGCCGGACACGGTCTACGGTGGAAACACCATATATTTT
.	TRBV29-1	TRBJ2-7	.	CSVEVRWGNYEQYF	TGCAGCGTGGAGGTGAGGTGGGGTAACTACGAGCAGTACTTC
.	TRBV6-5	TRBJ2-3	few	CASSYSGGQDTQYF	TGTGCCAGCAGTTACTCCGGGGGCCAAGATACGCAGTATTTT
.	TRBV7-2	TRBJ2-7	few	CASSPWTDVYEQYF	TGTGCCAGCAGCCCATGGACGGATGTCTACGAGCAGTACTTC
TRBD1	TRBV18	TRBJ2-3	.	CASSPGQGSTDTQYF	TGTGCCAGCTCACCCGGACAGGGAAGCACAGATACGCAGTATTTT
.	TRBV10-3	TRBJ1-2	few	CAITTERRGGYTF	TGTGCCATCACGACAGAGCGTCGGGGTGGCTACACCTTC
TRBD1	TRBV6-1	TRBJ2-2	once	CASRDRGNGELFF	TGTGCCAGCAGAGACAGGGGTAACGGGGAGCTGTTTTTT
TRBD1	TRBV2	TRBJ2-3	.	CASSRDRRTDTQYF	TGTGCCAGCTCCCGGGACAGACGCACAGATACGCAGTATTTT
TRBD1	TRBV10-3	TRBJ1-2	few	CAIRGDRENYGYTF	TGTGCCATCAGAGGGGACAGGGAAAACTATGGCTACACCTTC
.	TRBV10-3	TRBJ2-5	.	CAIREQETQYF	TGTGCCATCAGGGAGCAAGAGACCCAGTACTTC
.	TRBV30	TRBJ1-6	.	CAWSVPTLGYAYNSPLHF	TGTGCCTGGAGTGTACCGACCCTCGGGTACGCCTATAATTCACCCCTCCACTTT
TRBD1	TRBV29-1	TRBJ2-7	.	CSVVVGQVFYEQYF	TGCAGCGTTGTGGTCGGACAGGTATTCTACGAGCAGTACTTC
TRBD1	TRBV19	TRBJ2-1	few	CASSPGTGAGDEQFF	TGTGCCAGTAGCCCGGGGACAGGGGCCGGAGACGAGCAGTTCTTC
.	TRBV7-9	TRBJ2-5	.	CASSLATLDQETQYF	TGTGCCAGCAGCTTAGCGACCTTGGACCAAGAGACCCAGTACTTC
.	TRBV29-1	TRBJ1-2	.	CSVQGLDGYTF	TGCAGCGTTCAGGGGCTAGATGGCTACACCTTC
.	TRBV23-1	TRBJ2-2	.	CASSQRSGELFF	TGCGCCAGCAGTCAACGATCCGGGGAGCTGTTTTTT
.	TRBV23-1	TRBJ2-6	few	CASSQRLEGANVLTF	TGCGCCAGCAGTCAGCGGCTGGAGGGGGCCAACGTCCTGACTTTC
.	TRBV7-2	TRBJ1-1	.	CASSLDRRATEAFF	TGTGCCAGCAGCTTAGACCGGCGGGCGACTGAAGCTTTCTTT
.	TRBV7-9	TRBJ1-4	.	CASSLSTEGKLFF	TGTGCCAGCAGCTTATCCACTGAGGGAAAACTGTTTTTT
TRBD1	TRBV7-9	TRBJ1-4	.	CASSSGDRSNEKLFF	TGTGCCAGCAGCTCAGGGGACAGGTCAAATGAAAAACTGTTTTTT
TRBD1	TRBV30	TRBJ1-6	.	CAWSATGFERSPLHF	TGTGCCTGGAGTGCGACAGGGTTCGAGAGGTCACCCCTCCACTTT
TRBD2	TRBV5-1	TRBJ2-1	.	CASSLTRTSGYNEQFF	TGCGCCAGCAGCTTAACAAGGACTAGCGGTTACAATGAGCAGTTCTTC
TRBD1	TRBV5-1	TRBJ1-2	few	CASSLTGTGRYGYTF	TGCGCCAGCAGCTTGACCGGGACAGGGCGGTATGGCTACACCTTC
TRBD1	TRBV29-1	TRBJ2-1	few	CSVLRTGDHEQFF	TGCAGCGTTTTGAGGACAGGGGATCATGAGCAGTTCTTC
.	TRBV27	TRBJ2-5	.	CASSLWGGGETQYF	TGTGCCAGCAGTTTGTGGGGGGGCGGTGAGACCCAGTACTTC
.	TRBV5-1	TRBJ1-1	.	CASSLDRVRGGTEAFF	TGCGCCAGCAGCTTAGACAGAGTCCGGGGCGGCACTGAAGCTTTCTTT
.	TRBV4-1	TRBJ1-1	.	CASSPHLPMNTEAFF	TGCGCCAGCAGCCCACACTTGCCCATGAACACTGAAGCTTTCTTT